This T cell receptor beta chain was observed in a study of CXCR3-negative and CXCR3-positive naive CD8 T cells. Findings and caveats of the study: TRB CDR3s of CXCR3-positive naive cells were more hydrophobic than those of CXCR3-negative naive cells.

In the case of this clonotype: The antigen remains undetermined.

The CDR3 totals 13 residues. Phenotypically, naive CD8+ T cells corresponded to CD45RO-CCR7+CD27+CD95-. UMI-labeled 5' RACE yielded the TRB cDNA libraries. No DNA is given; TCRdb re-called the 5' RACE reads and lists each CDR3 protein once. Recorded for this sample: approximately 130,000 distinct CDR3 sequences. Source material: naive CXCR3+ CD8+ T cells from blood. Subset here: CD45RO-CCR7+CD27+CD95- naive CD8+ T cells expressing CXCR3 (TNR3+). This chain joins TRBV23-1 and TRBJ2-5; TCRdb's D call, TRBD1, is unchecked because there is no DNA. TRBV23-1 is an open reading frame, and its role is uncertain. The clonotype was recovered from a human donor in good health. Some clones in this sample may be carry-over from other donors' samples. This CDR3 is CASSQGAQETQYF.